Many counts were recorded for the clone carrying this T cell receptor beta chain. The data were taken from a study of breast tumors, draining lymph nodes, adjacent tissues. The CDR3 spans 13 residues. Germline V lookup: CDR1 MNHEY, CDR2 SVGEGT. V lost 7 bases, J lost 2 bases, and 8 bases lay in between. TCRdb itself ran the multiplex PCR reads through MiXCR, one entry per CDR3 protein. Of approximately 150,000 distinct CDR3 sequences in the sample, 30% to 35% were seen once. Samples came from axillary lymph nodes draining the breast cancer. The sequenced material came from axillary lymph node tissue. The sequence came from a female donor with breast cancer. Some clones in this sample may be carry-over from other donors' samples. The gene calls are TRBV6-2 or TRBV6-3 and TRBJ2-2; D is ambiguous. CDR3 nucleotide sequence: TGTGCCAGCATCAACGTCAACACCGGGGAGCTGTTTTTT. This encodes CASINVNTGELFF.